These T cell receptor beta chains were read from a single sample in a study of somatic mutations in cytotoxic T cells in rheumatoid arthritis. Clones were sequenced by immunoSEQ multiplex PCR, and TCRdb holds only the in-frame ones, with some missing. Among some 12,000 clones listed, 60% to 80% were seen once. Sequenced input: CD8+ T cells sorted from blood. Every receptor here comes from a man aged 50 to 60 in good health. The CDR3 runs from the conserved cysteine through the conserved F or W. The D gene is left open where the match is weak. Expanded clones get a size class; other rows say once, few or many, or leave the size out.

D	V	size	J	DNA	CDR3
TRBD2	TRBV11-1	NA	TRBJ2-1	TGTGCCAGCAGCTCCCTAGCGGGAGCAAATGAGCAGTTCTTC	CASSSLAGANEQFF
NA	TRBV28	NA	TRBJ1-5	TGTGCCAGCAGTTTATGGGGGGCGCATCAGCCCCAGCATTTT	CASSLWGAHQPQHF
NA	TRBV19	NA	TRBJ1-2	TGTGCCAGTATCCGGGGGGGGGACCGGGGCTACACCTTC	CASIRGGDRGYTF
TRBD2	TRBV7-2	NA	TRBJ2-7	TGTGCCAGCTGCCATCTAAGCGGGAGGGATTACGAGCAGTACTTC	CASCHLSGRDYEQYF
NA	TRBV7-8	once	TRBJ1-5	TGTGCCAGCAGCTTAGCCTCCACTTATCAGCCCCAGCATTTT	CASSLASTYQPQHF
NA	TRBV7-9	NA	TRBJ1-2	TGTGCCAGCAGCTTAGTGTCAGACCCACAGAGGGGCTACACCTTC	CASSLVSDPQRGYTF
NA	TRBV4-1	once	TRBJ2-6	TGCGCCAGCAGCCAAGATCCCCCTATGTCGTATGGGGCCAACGTCCTGACTTTC	CASSQDPPMSYGANVLTF
NA	TRBV6-6	NA	TRBJ1-3	TGTGCCAGCAGTCACGACCGATCCTACTCTGGAAACACCATATATTTT	CASSHDRSYSGNTIYF
TRBD1	TRBV27	NA	TRBJ2-7	TGTGCCAGCAGTACACAGGGGCCCTCCTACGAGCAGTACTTC	CASSTQGPSYEQYF
TRBD2	TRBV6-1	NA	TRBJ2-3	TGTGCCAGCAGTGAGGTTAGCGGGGGGCAGACAGATACGCAGTATTTT	CASSEVSGGQTDTQYF
TRBD2	TRBV9	NA	TRBJ2-7	TGTGCCAGCAGCGAGGCGGGAGGGCTAACCTACGAGCAGTACTTC	CASSEAGGLTYEQYF
TRBD1	TRBV5-1	NA	TRBJ2-3	TGCGCCACCCCCGGGACAGGGACGGGAGATACGCAGTATTTT	CATPGTGTGDTQYF
TRBD1	TRBV4-2	NA	TRBJ1-2	TGTGCCAGCAGCCATCTCATAAAGACAGGGTATAACTATGGCTACACCTTC	CASSHLIKTGYNYGYTF
TRBD2	TRBV6-4	NA	TRBJ2-1	TGTGCCAGCAGTGACTCTGCGGGGGGCCCTTACAATGAGCAGTTCTTC	CASSDSAGGPYNEQFF
NA	TRBV7-9	NA	TRBJ1-1	TGTGCCAGCAGCTCTCCGACCCTGAAGGTGACTGAAGCTTTCTTT	CASSSPTLKVTEAFF
NA	TRBV15	once	TRBJ1-5	TGTGCCACCAGCAGAGGGACCGGGACAACCTGGCCCCAGCATTTT	CATSRGTGTTWPQHF
TRBD1	TRBV6-5	NA	TRBJ1-1	TGTGCCAGCAGTTTGACAGGGCTCTCGAACACTGAAGCTTTCTTT	CASSLTGLSNTEAFF
NA	TRBV5-5	NA	TRBJ1-2	TGTGCCAGCAGCTTGGACAGTGACTACTATGGCTACACCTTC	CASSLDSDYYGYTF
TRBD2	TRBV5-1	NA	TRBJ2-3	TGCGCCAGCAGCTTGGGGCTAGCGGGAGAATCGGATACGCAGTATTTT	CASSLGLAGESDTQYF
NA	TRBV10-3	once	TRBJ1-2	TGTGCCATCAGTGAGTCGGTTCAGGGCTACACCTTC	CAISESVQGYTF
NA	TRBV29-1	NA	TRBJ2-5	TGCAGCGTTGAAGTACCGAAGACCCAGTACTTC	CSVEVPKTQYF
NA	TRBV7-3	NA	TRBJ1-1	TGTGCCAGCAGCTTAAGTTCGAGGGGCAGGAACACTGAAGCTTTCTTT	CASSLSSRGRNTEAFF
NA	TRBV10-1	few	TRBJ1-2	TGCGCCAGCAGTGACACAGGGAACTATGGCTACACCTTC	CASSDTGNYGYTF
NA	TRBV6-5	once	TRBJ2-1	TGTGCCAGCAGTTTTCTAGGAGCCCCGGACAATGAGCAGTTCTTC	CASSFLGAPDNEQFF